This T cell receptor beta chain appears in the sequencing data of a study of blood T cell repertoires in COVID-19. Study in general: T cells, B-cell-depleted T cells, or PBMCs provided the cDNA or gDNA that served as material.

This table comes from immunoSEQ multiplex PCR, and its TCRdb copy is limited to in-frame clones, with some not included. The table lists around 300,000 clones, almost 90% of them singletons, with around 1% in the top ten. This CDR3 has 12 amino acids. Trimming removed 3 bases at V and 14 bases at J, with 11 bases between. Germline V gene data show CDR1 as MNHNS and CDR2 as SASEGT. The sample was peripheral blood. The source is a woman in her forties with COVID-19, enrolled during active disease. The chain links TRBV6-1 to TRBJ1-6, with D unclear. CDR3 sequence (DNA): TGTGCCAGCAGTGAGTCCCCCGGGGCCCTCCACTTT. It translates to CASSESPGALHF.